This T cell receptor (beta chain) was recovered during a study of spatial heterogeneity in lung cancer. Overall study: Combinations of a unique TCR and a UMI were tallied in raw reads, and on average each appeared more than ten times.

In germline, CDR1 is SQVTM, CDR2 ANQGSEA. The junction had 14 bases not matched to a gene; V was cut back by 6 bases and J by 6 bases. This CDR3 contains 15 residues. Time point noted: sample taken at primary tumor resection. The donor population consisted of 72 patients with untreated, early-stage non-small cell lung cancer. No cell sorting; template was whole RNA from tumor, lung tissue or PBMC. Each TCR cDNA molecule carried a unique molecular identifier. From the 5' RACE reads, TCRdb called clonotypes with MiXCR, one entry per CDR3 protein. Among roughly 1,900 distinct CDR3 sequences listed, roughly 24% were seen once.

This receptor was taken from a male donor with early-stage non-small cell lung cancer. The chain employs TRBV29-1 and TRBJ2-1, with 7 bases matching TRBD2. The source was normal lung tissue next to the tumor, collected at surgery. This CDR3 reads CSVDELALLGNEQFF. CDR3 bases: TGCAGCGTCGACGAACTAGCGCTATTGGGCAATGAGCAGTTCTTC.